A selection of T cell receptor beta chains follows, all from one sample in a study of blood T cell repertoires in COVID-19. Repertoires were generated with immunoSEQ multiplex PCR, while TCRdb's copy carries only in-frame clones and drops some. The sample lists 300,000 or so clones; about 89% were seen once. Sequencing input: peripheral blood. The receptors were sampled from a woman aged 25 to 39 with COVID-19, enrolled during active disease. CDR3s leave out the opening cysteine and the closing phenylalanine or tryptophan.

TRBV30,TRBJ2-7,13,AWSVPGATVGEQY
TRBV2,TRBJ2-3,13,ASNTGGGSTDTQY
TRBV5-1,TRBJ2-1,15,ASSFLKTSGRANEQF
TRBV3-1/TRBV3-2,TRBJ1-6,13,ASSQDRGYNSPLH
TRBV3-1/TRBV3-2,TRBJ1-2,12,ASSSRDRRYGYT
TRBV7-9,TRBJ2-3,15,ASSPRGTSGRGDTQY
TRBV14,TRBJ2-7,13,ASSQEYGLTFEQY
TRBV6-1,TRBJ1-5,14,ASSEARTVSNQPQH
TRBV6-5,TRBJ2-7,11,ATKKFSSYEQY
TRBV14,TRBJ2-1,15,ASSQDYAGQGYNEQF
TRBV19,TRBJ1-5,14,ASSQPWDSFNQPQH
TRBV29-1,TRBJ1-4,9,SVERGEKLF
TRBV4-2,TRBJ2-4,13,ASSQGTLAKNIQY
TRBV18,TRBJ1-2,14,ASSPGEETGGYGYT
TRBV5-1,TRBJ2-7,13,ASSPWTGLGYEQY
TRBV19,TRBJ1-2,13,ASSADRGQDYGYT